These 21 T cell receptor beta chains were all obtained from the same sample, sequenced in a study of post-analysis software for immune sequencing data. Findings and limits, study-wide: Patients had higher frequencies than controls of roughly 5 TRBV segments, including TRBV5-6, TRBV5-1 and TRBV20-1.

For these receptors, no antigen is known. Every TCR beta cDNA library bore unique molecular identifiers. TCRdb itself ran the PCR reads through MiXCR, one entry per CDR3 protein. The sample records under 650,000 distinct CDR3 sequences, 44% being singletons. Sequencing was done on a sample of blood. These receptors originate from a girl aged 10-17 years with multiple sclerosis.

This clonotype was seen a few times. DNA for the CDR3: TGTGCCAGCAGTCTCTCTAGCGGGCCCTACGAGCAGTACTTC. This sequence encodes CASSLSSGPYEQYF. The chain employs TRBV27 and TRBJ2-7; 8 bases match TRBD2. V gave up 5 bases and J gave up 2 bases; unmatched junction bases: 5. The CDR3 is 14 residues long. Germline V gene data show CDR1 as MNHEY and CDR2 as SMNVEV (reference sequence).

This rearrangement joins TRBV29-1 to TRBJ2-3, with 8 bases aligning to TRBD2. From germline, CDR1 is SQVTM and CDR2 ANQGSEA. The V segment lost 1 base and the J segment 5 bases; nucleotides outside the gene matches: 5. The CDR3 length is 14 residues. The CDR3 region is CSVEAGGPGDTQYF. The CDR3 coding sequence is TGCAGCGTTGAAGCGGGAGGGCCGGGAGATACGCAGTATTTT.

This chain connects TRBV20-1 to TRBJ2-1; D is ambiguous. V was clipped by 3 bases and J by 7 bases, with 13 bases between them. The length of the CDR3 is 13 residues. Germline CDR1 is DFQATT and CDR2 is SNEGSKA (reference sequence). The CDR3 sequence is CSASGPRLNEQFF. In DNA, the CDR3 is TGCAGTGCTAGCGGGCCTAGGCTTAATGAGCAGTTCTTC.

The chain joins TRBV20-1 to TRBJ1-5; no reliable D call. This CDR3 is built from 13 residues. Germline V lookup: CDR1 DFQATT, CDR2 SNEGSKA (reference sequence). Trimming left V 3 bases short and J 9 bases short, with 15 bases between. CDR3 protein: CSASPLGGTPQHF. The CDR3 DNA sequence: TGCAGTGCTAGCCCCTTGGGTGGCACGCCCCAGCATTTT.

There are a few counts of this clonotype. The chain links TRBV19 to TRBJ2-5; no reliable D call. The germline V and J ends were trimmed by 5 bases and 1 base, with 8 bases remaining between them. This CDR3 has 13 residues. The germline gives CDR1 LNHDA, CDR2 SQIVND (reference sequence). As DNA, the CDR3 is TGTGCCAGTAGTTCTCGCCCCCAAGAGACCCAGTACTTC. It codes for CASSSRPQETQYF.

CDR3: CASKTGEDYNEQFF. The CDR3 DNA reads TGTGCCAGCAAAACGGGGGAGGATTACAATGAGCAGTTCTTC. The chain uses TRBV2 and TRBJ2-1, with a tentative D call TRBD2 (6 bases). V was pared by 7 bases and J by 4 bases, with 14 bases between. CDR1 and CDR2 (germline): SNHLY, FYNNEI. The CDR3 is 14 residues long.

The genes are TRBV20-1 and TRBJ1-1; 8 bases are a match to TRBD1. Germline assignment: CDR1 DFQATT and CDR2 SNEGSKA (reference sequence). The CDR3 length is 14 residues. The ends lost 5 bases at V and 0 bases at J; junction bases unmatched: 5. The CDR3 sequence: CSALWTGMNTEAFF. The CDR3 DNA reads TGCAGTGCTTTATGGACAGGGATGAACACTGAAGCTTTCTTT.

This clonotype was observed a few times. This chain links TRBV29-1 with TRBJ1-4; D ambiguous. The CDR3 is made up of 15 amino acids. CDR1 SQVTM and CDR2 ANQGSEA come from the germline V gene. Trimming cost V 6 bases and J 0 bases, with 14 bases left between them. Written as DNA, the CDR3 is TGCAGCGTCCTACTCAAGGGTTCAACTAATGAAAAACTGTTTTTT. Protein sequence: CSVLLKGSTNEKLFF.

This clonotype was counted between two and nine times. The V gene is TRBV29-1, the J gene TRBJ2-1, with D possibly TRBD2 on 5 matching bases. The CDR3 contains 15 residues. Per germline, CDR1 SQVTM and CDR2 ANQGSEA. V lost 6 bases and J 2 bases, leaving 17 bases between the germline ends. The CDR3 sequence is CSVDALAVTYNEQFF. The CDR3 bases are TGCAGCGTCGACGCTCTAGCTGTAACCTACAATGAGCAGTTCTTC.

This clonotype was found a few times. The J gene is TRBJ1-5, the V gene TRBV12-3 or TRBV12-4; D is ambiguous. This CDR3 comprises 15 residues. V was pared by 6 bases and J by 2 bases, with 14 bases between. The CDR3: CASSLERQRNQPQHF. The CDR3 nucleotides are TGTGCCAGCAGCCTCGAGAGGCAGCGCAATCAGCCCCAGCATTTT.

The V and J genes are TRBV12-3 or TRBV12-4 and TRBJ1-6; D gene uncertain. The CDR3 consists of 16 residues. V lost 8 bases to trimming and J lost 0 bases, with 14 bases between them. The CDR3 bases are TGTGCCAGCGGATCGGGCAAGAGCTCCTATAATTCACCCCTCCACTTT. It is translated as CASGSGKSSYNSPLHF.

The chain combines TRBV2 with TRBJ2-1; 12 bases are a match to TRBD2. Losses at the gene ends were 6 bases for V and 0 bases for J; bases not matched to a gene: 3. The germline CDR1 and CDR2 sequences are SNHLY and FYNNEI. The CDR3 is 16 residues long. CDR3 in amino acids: CASRRTSGASYNEQFF. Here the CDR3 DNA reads TGTGCCAGCAGAAGGACTAGCGGGGCCTCCTACAATGAGCAGTTCTTC.

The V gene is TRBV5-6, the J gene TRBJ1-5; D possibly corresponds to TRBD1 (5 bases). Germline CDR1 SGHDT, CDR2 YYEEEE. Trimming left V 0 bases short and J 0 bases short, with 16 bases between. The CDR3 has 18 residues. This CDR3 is CASSLAEGRGDSNQPQHF. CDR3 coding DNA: TGTGCCAGCAGCTTGGCCGAGGGAAGGGGAGATAGCAATCAGCCCCAGCATTTT. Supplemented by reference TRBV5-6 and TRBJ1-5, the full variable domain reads DAGVTQSPTHLIKTRGQQVTLRCSPKSGHDTVSWYQQALGQGPQFIFQYYEEEERQRGNFPDRFSGHQFPNYSSELNVNALLLGDSALYLCASSLAEGRGDSNQPQHFGDGTRLSIL.

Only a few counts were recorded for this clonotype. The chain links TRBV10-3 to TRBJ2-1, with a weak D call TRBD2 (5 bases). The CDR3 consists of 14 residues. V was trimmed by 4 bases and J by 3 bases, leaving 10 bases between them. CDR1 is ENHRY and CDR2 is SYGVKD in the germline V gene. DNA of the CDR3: TGTGCCATCAGTGTAGAGGGCGGCTACAATGAGCAGTTCTTC. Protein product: CAISVEGGYNEQFF.

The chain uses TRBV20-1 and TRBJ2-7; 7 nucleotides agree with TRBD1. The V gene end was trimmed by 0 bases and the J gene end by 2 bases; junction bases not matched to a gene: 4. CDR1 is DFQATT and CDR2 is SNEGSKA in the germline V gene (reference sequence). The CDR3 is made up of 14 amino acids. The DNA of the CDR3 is TGCAGTGCTAGAGATCGTCAGGGGGCCTACGAGCAGTACTTC. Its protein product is CSARDRQGAYEQYF.

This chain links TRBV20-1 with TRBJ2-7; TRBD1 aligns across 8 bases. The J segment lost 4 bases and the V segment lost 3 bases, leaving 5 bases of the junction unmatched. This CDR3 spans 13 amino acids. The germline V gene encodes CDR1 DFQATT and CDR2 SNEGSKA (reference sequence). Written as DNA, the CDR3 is TGCAGTGCTAGGGACAGGGCCAGATACGAGCAGTACTTC. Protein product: CSARDRARYEQYF.

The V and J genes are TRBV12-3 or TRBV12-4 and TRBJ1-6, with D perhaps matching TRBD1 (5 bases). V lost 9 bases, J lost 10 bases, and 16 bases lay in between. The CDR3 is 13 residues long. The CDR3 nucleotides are TGTGCCAGTATGGGACTGTCGAACTCACCCCTCCACTTT. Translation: CASMGLSNSPLHF.

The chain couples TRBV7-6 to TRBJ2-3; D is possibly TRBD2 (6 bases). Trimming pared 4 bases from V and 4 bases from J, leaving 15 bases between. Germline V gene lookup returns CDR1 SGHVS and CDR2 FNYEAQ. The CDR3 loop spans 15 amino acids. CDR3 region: CASSSRLEEADTQYF. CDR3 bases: TGTGCCAGCAGCTCAAGACTAGAAGAAGCAGATACGCAGTATTTT.

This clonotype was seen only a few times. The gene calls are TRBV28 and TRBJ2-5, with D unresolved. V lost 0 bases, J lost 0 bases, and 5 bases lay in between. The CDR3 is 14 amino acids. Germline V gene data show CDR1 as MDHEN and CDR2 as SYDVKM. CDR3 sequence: CASSLWDYQETQYF. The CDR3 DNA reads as TGTGCCAGCAGTTTATGGGATTACCAAGAGACCCAGTACTTC.

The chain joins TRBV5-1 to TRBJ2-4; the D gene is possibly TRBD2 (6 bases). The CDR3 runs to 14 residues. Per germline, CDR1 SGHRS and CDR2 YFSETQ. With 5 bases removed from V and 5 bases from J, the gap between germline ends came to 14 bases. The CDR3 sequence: CASSLGSNQNIQYF. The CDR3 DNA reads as TGCGCCAGCAGTCTCGGGAGTAACCAAAACATTCAGTACTTC.

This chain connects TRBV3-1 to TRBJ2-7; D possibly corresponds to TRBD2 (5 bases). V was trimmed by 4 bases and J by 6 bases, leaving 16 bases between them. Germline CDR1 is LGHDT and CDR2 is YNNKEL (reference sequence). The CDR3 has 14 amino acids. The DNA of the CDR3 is TGTGCCAGCAGCCCCCTCTTAGAGGGCGGCGAGCAGTACTTC. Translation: CASSPLLEGGEQYF.